Shown below are 31 T cell receptor beta chains from a single sample sequenced in a study of cytomegalovirus exposure and HLA in healthy donors (dated by TCRdb to the late 2010s). The library was produced with the immunoSEQ multiplex PCR assay. For the multiplex PCR, a mixture combining 60 forward primers for TCR Vbeta segments and 13 reverse primers for TCR Jbeta segments was used. TCRdb holds this immuneACCESS table with in-frame rearrangements only. Some clones are missing; in checked studies, unresolved V genes explain under half, and the rest has no known cause. The sample table contains 250,000 to 350,000 clones; only one count was recorded for about 87% of them. Roughly 2.1% of the sample is held by the ten biggest clonotypes. The specimen was PBMCs. The receptors here all came from a woman aged 18-35 years in good health and CMV-seronegative.

The rearrangement uses TRBV5-6 and TRBJ2-7, with D perhaps matching TRBD1 (7 bases). V was trimmed by 4 bases and J by 5 bases, leaving 10 bases between them. Germline V gives CDR1 SGHDT, CDR2 YYEEEE. The CDR3 sequence is 12 residues long. The CDR3 DNA reads as TGTGCCAGCAGCCCAGGGGGGAACGAGCAGTACTTC. This sequence encodes CASSPGGNEQYF.

In nucleotides, the CDR3 is TGTGCCAGCAGTTCTTCCATTGTCACAATGAACACTGAAGCTTTCTTT. Protein: CASSSSIVTMNTEAFF. The chain links TRBV27 to TRBJ1-1, with D hard to call. Germline V CDR1 and CDR2: MNHEY, SMNVEV (reference sequence). The CDR3 sequence is 16 residues long. V was shortened by 4 bases and J by 0 bases, with 15 bases between the two germline ends.

This rearrangement joins TRBV7-9 to TRBJ1-5; 7 bases agree with TRBD1. The CDR3 extends over 16 amino acids. Germline values: CDR1 SEHNR, CDR2 FQNEAQ (reference sequence). With V trimmed by 5 bases and J by 2 bases, 9 bases remained unmatched. The CDR3 bases are TGTGCCAGCAGCAACACAGGGGTCGAGGGCAATCAGCCCCAGCATTTT. The encoded protein is CASSNTGVEGNQPQHF.

This clone came up once. Here the CDR3 DNA reads TGTGCCAGCAGTTTTTTCTGGGGGCGCGACACTGAAGCTTTCTTT. This encodes CASSFFWGRDTEAFF. The V call is TRBV27, the J call TRBJ1-1, with a tentative D call TRBD1 (6 bases). The CDR3 runs to 15 residues. V lost 3 bases, J lost 3 bases, and 14 bases lay in between. Germline CDR1 reads MNHEY; CDR2 reads SMNVEV (reference sequence).

The V call is TRBV6-1, the J call TRBJ2-1; TRBD2 aligns across 8 bases. The CDR3 is made up of 16 amino acids. The junction had 11 bases not matched to a gene; V was cut back by 2 bases and J by 8 bases. Germline V gene lookup returns CDR1 MNHNS and CDR2 SASEGT. The CDR3, as DNA: TGTGCCAGCAGTGAACGCGGCGGGGGGACGGAATATGAGCAGTTCTTC. Translated: CASSERGGGTEYEQFF.

This chain uses TRBV5-1 with TRBJ2-7; 12 nucleotides align to TRBD2. CDR1 and CDR2 from the germline V gene are SGHRS and YFSETQ. The CDR3 is 14 amino acids. After removal of 3 bases from V and 3 bases from J, the junction contained 1 base not matched to a gene. In nucleotides, the CDR3 is TGCGCCAGCAGCTGGACTAGCGGGGACTACGAGCAGTACTTC. Protein product: CASSWTSGDYEQYF.

The rearrangement joins TRBV9 to TRBJ2-6; 7 bases fit TRBD2. The CDR3 loop spans 18 amino acids. Germline V lookup: CDR1 SGDLS, CDR2 YYNGEE. V trimming: 0 bases; J trimming: 0 bases; junction bases outside the gene matches: 6. In nucleotides, the CDR3 is TGTGCCAGCAGCGTAGCTCGGGGGGTAGGCTCTGGGGCCAACGTCCTGACTTTC. Its translation: CASSVARGVGSGANVLTF.

The chain uses TRBV4-1 and TRBJ2-1, with 9 bases lining up with TRBD1. This CDR3 is built from 17 residues. V lost 2 bases and J lost 8; bases outside the gene matches: 13. Germline loops: CDR1 MGHRA, CDR2 YSYEKL. The CDR3 here is CASSQRTLRQGDDEQFF. CDR3 DNA sequence: TGCGCCAGCAGCCAACGGACTTTGAGACAGGGGGATGATGAGCAGTTCTTC.

This rearrangement joins TRBV6-6 to TRBJ2-3; D ambiguous. This CDR3 comprises 11 residues. Trimming stripped 6 bases from V and 6 bases from J, with 7 bases between. Germline CDR1 MNHNY, CDR2 SVGAGI (reference sequence). The CDR3 is CASSSSDTQYF. CDR3 sequence (DNA): TGTGCCAGCAGCTCTTCGGATACGCAGTATTTT.

The rearrangement uses TRBV2 and TRBJ2-3, with D maybe TRBD2 (6 bases). The V end lost 7 bases, the J end lost 2 bases, and 13 bases lay between the germline ends. This CDR3 is 14 amino acids long. Germline V gene data show CDR1 as SNHLY and CDR2 as FYNNEI. CDR3 in amino acids: CASNRGLYTDTQYF. The CDR3 bases are TGTGCCAGCAATAGGGGACTGTACACAGATACGCAGTATTTT.

The V and J genes are TRBV6-6 and TRBJ1-4; TRBD1 matches at 9 bases. Losses at the gene ends were 0 bases for V and 7 bases for J; bases not matched to a gene: 6. CDR1 and CDR2 (germline): MNHNY, SVGAGI (reference sequence). The CDR3 has 16 amino acids. The CDR3 nucleotides are TGTGCCAGCAGTTACTCGGGACAGGGTGTGGGTGAAAAACTGTTTTTT. Translation: CASSYSGQGVGEKLFF.

This clone was detected a few times. V gene TRBV7-9 combines with J gene TRBJ1-3; tentatively, D is TRBD1 (5 bases). The CDR3 sequence is 17 residues long. V lost 5 bases to trimming and J lost 4 bases, with 21 bases between them. The V gene's germline CDR1 is SEHNR and CDR2 FQNEAQ (reference sequence). CDR3 DNA sequence: TGTGCCAGCAGCGGGATGGGGGGAGGTAGAGGAGGAAACACCATATATTTT. This codes for CASSGMGGGRGGNTIYF. The variable domain in full, completed from reference TRBV7-9 and TRBJ1-3, reads DTGVSQNPRHKITKRGQNVTFRCDPISEHNRLYWYRQTLGQGPEFLTYFQNEAQLEKSRLLSDRFSAERPKGSFSTLEIQRTEQGDSAMYLCASSGMGGGRGGNTIYFGEGSWLTVV.

The V gene is TRBV29-1, the J gene TRBJ2-5, with D uncertain. The CDR3 totals 11 residues. Trimming cost V 5 bases and J 5 bases, with 9 bases left between them. CDR1 and CDR2 (germline): SQVTM, ANQGSEA. The CDR3 region is CSVLTRETQYF. CDR3 in DNA: TGCAGCGTTCTTACGCGGGAGACCCAGTACTTC.

The V and J genes are TRBV4-2 and TRBJ2-5; possible D gene TRBD2, 6 bases. The CDR3 consists of 15 residues. Germline assignment: CDR1 LGHNA and CDR2 YNFKEQ. Between the trimmed V and J ends, which lost 6 bases and 1 base, there was a span of 15 bases. The CDR3 is CASRPGLSGQETQYF. Here the CDR3 DNA reads TGTGCCAGCAGACCGGGACTTTCGGGCCAAGAGACCCAGTACTTC.

The chain has TRBV4-1 and TRBJ1-3; weak D call: TRBD1 (5 bases). Germline CDR1 and CDR2: MGHRA and YSYEKL. The CDR3 is 16 amino acids. Trimming took off 1 base at V and 0 bases at J, with 10 bases between the two ends. Here the CDR3 reads CASSQGGGSSGNTIYF. CDR3 DNA: TGCGCCAGCAGCCAAGGCGGGGGAAGCTCTGGAAACACCATATATTTT.

The rearrangement uses TRBV9 and TRBJ2-1, with 11 bases matching TRBD1. The CDR3 covers 15 residues. In germline, CDR1 is SGDLS, CDR2 YYNGEE. V lost 4 bases, J lost 5 bases, and 5 bases stayed unmatched. CDR3 in DNA: TGTGCCAGCAGCTTCGGACAGGGGGCCAACAATGAGCAGTTCTTC. Translated, it gives CASSFGQGANNEQFF.

CDR3 loop: CASSLETGRRETQYF. The CDR3 DNA sequence: TGTGCCAGCAGCTTGGAGACAGGGCGACGCGAGACCCAGTACTTC. The chain is built from TRBV5-5 and TRBJ2-5, with 7 bases that match TRBD1. Trimming removed 0 bases from V and 5 bases from J; junction bases left unmatched: 7. The CDR3 sequence is 15 residues long. Germline values: CDR1 SGHKS, CDR2 YYEKEE (reference sequence). The full variable domain, its missing parts supplied by reference TRBV5-5 and TRBJ2-5, is DAGVTQSPTHLIKTRGQQVTLRCSPISGHKSVSWYQQVLGQGPQFIFQYYEKEERGRGNFPDRFSARQFPNYSSELNVNALLLGDSALYLCASSLETGRRETQYFGPGTRLLVL.

The CDR3 loop is CASSPGRTYNEQFF. As DNA, the CDR3 is TGTGCCAGCAGCCCCGGACGGACTTACAATGAGCAGTTCTTC. This chain uses TRBV6-5 with TRBJ2-1, with a weak D call TRBD2 (5 bases). Trimming removed 6 bases at V and 4 bases at J, with 13 bases between. From germline, CDR1 is MNHEY and CDR2 SVGAGI. There are 14 residues in the CDR3.

The chain couples TRBV14 to TRBJ1-1, with D maybe TRBD1 (6 bases). Germline assignment: CDR1 SGHDN and CDR2 FVKESK. The CDR3 sequence is 14 residues long. V lost 3 bases to trimming and J lost 4 bases, with 12 bases between them. CDR3 DNA: TGTGCCAGCAGCCACGGGCAGGGGACCACTGAAGCTTTCTTT. This gives the protein CASSHGQGTTEAFF.

The CDR3 coding sequence is TGTGCCAGCAGCGAGACGGGAGAACCTTACCATGAGCAGTTCTTC. Protein sequence: CASSETGEPYHEQFF. The chain employs TRBV9 and TRBJ2-1; D may be TRBD2 (6 bases). CDR1 is SGDLS, CDR2 YYNGEE, per germline. This CDR3 has 15 amino acids. Trimming shortened V by 3 bases and J by 8 bases, and 18 bases separated the two germline ends.

This chain's CDR3 is CASSALADYEQYF. Written as DNA, the CDR3 is TGCGCCAGCAGCGCTTTAGCCGACTACGAGCAGTACTTC. V is TRBV5-1 and J is TRBJ2-7; no reliable D call. Germline CDR1 reads SGHRS; CDR2 reads YFSETQ. The CDR3 has 13 amino acids. The V and J ends lost 4 bases and 3 bases respectively, with 11 bases between them. Together with reference TRBV5-1 and TRBJ2-7, the CDR3 gives the full variable domain: KAGVTQTPRYLIKTRGQQVTLSCSPISGHRSVSWYQQTPGQGLQFLFEYFSETQRNKGNFPGRFSGRQFSNSRSEMNVSTLELGDSALYLCASSALADYEQYFGPGTRLTVT.

The chain employs TRBV28 and TRBJ1-4; 7 positions match TRBD1. V lost 5 bases to trimming and J lost 6 bases; unmatched junction nucleotides: 9. Germline CDR1 is MDHEN and CDR2 is SYDVKM. This CDR3 has 15 residues. The CDR3, as DNA: TGTGCCAGCAGTCCGTTGGGGACAGCAGATGAAAAACTGTTTTTT. Translation gives CASSPLGTADEKLFF.

This clone was seen a handful of times. V and J are TRBV5-1 and TRBJ2-3; TRBD1 might be the D (5 bases). Germline lookup yields CDR1 SGHRS and CDR2 YFSETQ. Trimming removed 4 bases at V and 5 bases at J, with 14 bases between. CDR3 size: 14 residues. Here the CDR3 DNA reads TGCGCCAGCAGCGCCGGTTGGGGCGAAGATACGCAGTATTTT. It translates to CASSAGWGEDTQYF.

CDR3 coding DNA: TGTGCCAGCAGCCAACCACAGGGGGGAATGAACACTGAAGCTTTCTTT. Translated, it gives CASSQPQGGMNTEAFF. The V gene is TRBV4-2, the J gene TRBJ1-1; 8 bases are shared with TRBD1. V lost 2 bases and J lost 0; bases outside the gene matches: 5. Germline V lookup: CDR1 LGHNA, CDR2 YNFKEQ. The CDR3 consists of 16 residues.

The rearrangement joins TRBV9 to TRBJ2-3; 7 bases map to TRBD2. CDR1 is SGDLS, CDR2 YYNGEE, per germline. V lost 2 bases to trimming and J lost 3 bases; unmatched junction nucleotides: 0. CDR3 length: 13 amino acids. The CDR3 nucleotides read TGTGCCAGCAGCGTCGGGGGGACAGATACGCAGTATTTT. Translated, it gives CASSVGGTDTQYF. The variable domain in full, with the rest retrieved from reference TRBV9 and TRBJ2-3, is DSGVTQTPKHLITATGQRVTLRCSPRSGDLSVYWYQQSLDQGLQFLIQYYNGEERAKGNILERFSAQQFPDLHSELNLSSLELGDSALYFCASSVGGTDTQYFGPGTRLTVL.

This chain connects TRBV5-1 to TRBJ2-3; TRBD2 agrees at 9 bases. The CDR3 has 16 residues. V trimming: 0 bases; J trimming: 4 bases; junction bases outside the gene matches: 6. Germline V lookup: CDR1 SGHRS, CDR2 YFSETQ. Here the CDR3 DNA reads TGCGCCAGCAGCTTGGGGGTAGCGGGGGACGCAGATACGCAGTATTTT. It encodes CASSLGVAGDADTQYF.

The chain combines TRBV18 with TRBJ2-7; a weak D match, TRBD1 (7 bases). CDR3 length equals 14 residues. Germline CDR1 reads KGHSH; CDR2 reads LQKENI. Between the trimmed V and J ends, which lost 4 bases and 2 bases, there was a span of 12 bases. The CDR3 spells CASSRGTEAYEQYF. CDR3 sequence (DNA): TGTGCCAGCTCACGCGGGACAGAAGCCTACGAGCAGTACTTC.

The V call is TRBV29-1, the J call TRBJ2-5; D is possibly TRBD1 (5 bases). Between the trimmed V and J ends, which lost 3 bases and 1 base, there was a span of 9 bases. The CDR3 runs 13 residues. Germline CDR1 and CDR2: SQVTM and ANQGSEA. Written as DNA, the CDR3 is TGCAGCGTTGACTCAGGGCCCCAAGAGACCCAGTACTTC. Translation: CSVDSGPQETQYF.

The V call is TRBV11-2, the J call TRBJ2-3; D might be TRBD2 (7 bases). Trimming took off 8 bases at V and 5 bases at J, with 14 bases between the two ends. This CDR3 has 13 residues. Germline V gene sequence: CDR1 SGHAT, CDR2 FQNNGV. The CDR3 nucleotides read TGTGCCAGCGGGTACGGGGGGCGAGATACGCAGTATTTT. Translated, it gives CASGYGGRDTQYF.

The chain couples TRBV10-3 to TRBJ2-7; possible D gene TRBD2, 6 bases. The V end lost 2 bases, the J end lost 4 bases, and 15 bases lay between the germline ends. Germline values: CDR1 ENHRY, CDR2 SYGVKD. This CDR3 has 15 residues. The CDR3 DNA reads as TGTGCCATCAGTGAGGGCACCCCGGAGGGTTACGAGCAGTACTTC. It yields the protein CAISEGTPEGYEQYF.

The chain links TRBV18 to TRBJ2-5; TRBD1 matches at 8 bases. The V segment lost 6 bases and the J segment 1 base; nucleotides outside the gene matches: 4. The V gene's germline CDR1 is KGHSH and CDR2 LQKENI. The CDR3 covers 14 residues. The CDR3 spells CASSPDRAQETQYF. DNA for the CDR3: TGTGCCAGCTCGCCGGACAGGGCCCAAGAGACCCAGTACTTC. The variable domain in full, with the rest retrieved from reference TRBV18 and TRBJ2-5, is NAGVMQNPRHLVRRRGQEARLRCSPMKGHSHVYWYRQLPEEGLKFMVYLQKENIIDESGMPKERFSAEFPKEGPSILRIQQVVRGDSAAYFCASSPDRAQETQYFGPGTRLLVL.